These 26 T cell receptor beta chains share one sample of origin, sequenced in a study of shared clonotypes between healthy human individuals. TCRdb's table, derived via immunoSEQ multiplex PCR, lists solely in-frame clones and lacks some. The sample holds 2 million to 3 million clones, under 95% seen once. Sequencing was done on a sample of naive CD4+ T cells from PBMCs. Indicated subset: CD45RA+ positively selected. The origin of the receptors is a man between 18 and 35 years old in good health. Some clones in this sample may be carry-over from other donors' samples.

The chain has TRBV4-1 and TRBJ2-7; D is unclear. This CDR3 is 14 amino acids long. The ends were cut back, 4 bases at V and 1 base at J, with 11 bases in the middle. Per germline, CDR1 MGHRA and CDR2 YSYEKL. The CDR3 DNA reads as TGCGCCAGCAGCCGCGGAGACACGTCCTACGAGCAGTACTTC. It specifies CASSRGDTSYEQYF.

This clone was picked up a small number of times. The rearrangement links TRBV10-1 to TRBJ1-1; 10 nucleotides line up with TRBD1. Germline V gene data show CDR1 as WNHNN and CDR2 as SYGVQD (reference sequence). Trimming cost V 6 bases and J 5 bases; bases outside gene matches: 3. The length of the CDR3 is 13 residues. CDR3 region: CASRRDRGTEAFF. CDR3 in DNA: TGCGCCAGCAGGCGGGACAGGGGAACTGAAGCTTTCTTT.

There are a few counts of this clone. Other DNA sequences of this sample code for an identical CDR3. V usage is TRBV5-1 and J usage is TRBJ2-1, with 11 nucleotides matching TRBD2. The V segment lost 0 bases and the J segment 6 bases; nucleotides outside the gene matches: 2. The germline V gene has CDR1 SGHRS and CDR2 YFSETQ. This CDR3 has 15 residues. For the CDR3, the DNA is TGCGCCAGCAGCTTGGGGCTAGCGGGAGGCAATGAGCAGTTCTTC. This encodes CASSLGLAGGNEQFF.

The genes are TRBV7-3 and TRBJ2-6; 7 bases map to TRBD2. Trimming removed 4 bases from V and 1 base from J; junction bases left unmatched: 13. In germline, CDR1 is SGHTA, CDR2 FQGTGA. This CDR3 is built from 19 residues. CDR3 bases: TGTGCCAGCAGCTCAGAGGGACTACTAGGAGGGTCTGGGGCCAACGTCCTGACTTTC. Protein sequence: CASSSEGLLGGSGANVLTF. Drawing the rest from reference TRBV7-3 and TRBJ2-6, the complete variable domain is GAGVSQTPSNKVTEKGKYVELRCDPISGHTALYWYRQSLGQGPEFLIYFQGTGAADDSGLPNDRFFAVRPEGSVSTLKIQRTERGDSAVYLCASSSEGLLGGSGANVLTFGAGSRLTVL.

The chain joins TRBV29-1 to TRBJ2-3, with a weak D call TRBD1 (7 bases). V gave up 8 bases and J gave up 6 bases, with 18 bases separating them. The germline V gene encodes CDR1 SQVTM and CDR2 ANQGSEA. The CDR3 contains 13 residues. The CDR3 DNA sequence: TGCAGCCCCCTTTCACAGGGGAGGGATACGCAGTATTTT. Translation gives CSPLSQGRDTQYF.

This chain joins TRBV11-3 and TRBJ2-2; D unresolved. The CDR3 is 14 residues long. Looked up from germline, CDR1 is SGHNT and CDR2 is YENEEA. V gave up 4 bases and J gave up 3 bases, with 9 bases separating them. DNA of the CDR3: TGTGCCAGCAGCTCCCTACGGGACACCGGGGAGCTGTTTTTT. It specifies CASSSLRDTGELFF. Based on the CDR3 plus reference TRBV11-3 and TRBJ2-2, the full variable domain is EAGVVQSPRYKIIEKKQPVAFWCNPISGHNTLYWYLQNLGQGPELLIRYENEEAVDDSQLPKDRFSAERLKGVDSTLKIQPAELGDSAVYLCASSSLRDTGELFFGEGSRLTVL.

This clone was seen a single time. This chain connects TRBV2 to TRBJ2-7; D uncertain. The germline CDR1 and CDR2 sequences are SNHLY and FYNNEI. CDR3 size: 12 residues. Trimming took 5 bases from V and 5 from J, leaving 10 bases between them. The CDR3 nucleotides read TGTGCCAGCAGTCCCTTACCACACGAGCAGTACTTC. Its protein is CASSPLPHEQYF. Supplemented by reference TRBV2 and TRBJ2-7, the full variable domain reads EPEVTQTPSHQVTQMGQEVILRCVPISNHLYFYWYRQILGQKVEFLVSFYNNEISEKSEIFDDQFSVERPDGSNFTLKIRSTKLEDSAMYFCASSPLPHEQYFGPGTRLTVT.

Points on this clone: Other nucleotide sequences in the sample specify the same CDR3. This chain uses TRBV5-1 with TRBJ2-5; no firm D call. This CDR3 comprises 13 residues. The V end lost 0 bases, the J end lost 5 bases, and 8 bases lay between the germline ends. Germline V gene sequence: CDR1 SGHRS, CDR2 YFSETQ. The CDR3 region has the DNA TGCGCCAGCAGCTTGGAGGGTGGGGAGACCCAGTACTTC. Amino acid sequence: CASSLEGGETQYF.

About this clone itself: In the same sample, other DNA sequences code for this CDR3. V and J are TRBV9 and TRBJ2-2; 10 nucleotides line up with TRBD2. CDR1 and CDR2 (germline): SGDLS, YYNGEE. This CDR3 region has 16 residues. V shed 4 bases and J 2 bases; nucleotides not matched to a gene: 5. Here the CDR3 DNA reads TGTGCCAGCAGCCCGCGGACTAGCGGAAACACCGGGGAGCTGTTTTTT. This gives the protein CASSPRTSGNTGELFF.

This chain links TRBV6-1 with TRBJ2-7, with D perhaps matching TRBD1 or TRBD2 (5 bases each). The CDR3 runs 15 residues. V gave up 3 bases and J gave up 3 bases, with 15 bases separating them. Germline V gene sequence: CDR1 MNHNS, CDR2 SASEGT. This CDR3 reads CASSDQRDPIYEQYF. The CDR3 nucleotides are TGTGCCAGCAGTGACCAGAGGGACCCGATCTACGAGCAGTACTTC.

In the case of this clone: This sample also contains other DNA sequences that code for the same CDR3. The V call is TRBV7-8, the J call TRBJ2-3, with 8 bases lining up with TRBD2. In germline, CDR1 is SGHVS, CDR2 FQNEAQ. CDR3 size: 18 residues. The trim removed 1 base at V and 1 base at J, leaving 10 bases unmatched. CDR3 bases: TGTGCCAGCAGCTTAGGTCCCGGACGGGAGGGAGGCACAGATACGCAGTATTTT. Translation: CASSLGPGREGGTDTQYF.

This chain connects TRBV18 to TRBJ1-4, with a possible D match to TRBD1 (5 bases). Germline V gene sequence: CDR1 KGHSH, CDR2 LQKENI. The CDR3 contains 13 residues. Trimming stripped 7 bases from V and 3 bases from J, with 9 bases between. The CDR3 protein is CASFRGPNEKLFF. In DNA form, the CDR3 reads TGTGCCAGCTTCCGGGGACCTAATGAAAAACTGTTTTTT.

The chain has TRBV10-2 and TRBJ2-7, with TRBD2 identical over 11 bases. CDR1 and CDR2 from the germline V gene are WSHSY and SAAADI. The V segment lost 6 bases and the J segment 4 bases; nucleotides outside the gene matches: 8. The CDR3 spans 15 residues. CDR3 sequence (DNA): TGCGCCAGCAGGGGAACTAGCGGGAGACAGTACGAGCAGTACTTC. Its translation: CASRGTSGRQYEQYF.

The chain joins TRBV28 to TRBJ2-2, with D perhaps TRBD1 (5 bases). V shed 1 base and J shed 4 bases, with 16 bases lying between them. This CDR3 has 17 residues. Germline V gives CDR1 MDHEN, CDR2 SYDVKM. The CDR3 DNA reads TGTGCCAGCAGTTTATCCGGGCTTACAGGAGCCACCGGGGAGCTGTTTTTT. This translates into CASSLSGLTGATGELFF.

The chain recombines TRBV11-3 with TRBJ2-1, with D perhaps TRBD1 (6 bases). Germline CDR1 is SGHNT and CDR2 is YENEEA. The CDR3 sequence is 13 residues long. The germline V and J ends were trimmed by 2 bases and 6 bases, with 8 bases remaining between them. The CDR3 sequence is CASSLQGINEQFF. The CDR3, as DNA: TGTGCCAGCAGCTTACAGGGGATCAATGAGCAGTTCTTC.

This chain connects TRBV15 to TRBJ2-3, with D unresolved. The ends were cut back, 0 bases at V and 0 bases at J, with 7 bases in the middle. This CDR3 has 15 amino acids. CDR1 and CDR2 from the germline V gene are LNHNV and YYDKDF (reference sequence). The DNA of the CDR3 is TGTGCCACCAGCAGAGAATACCTCAGCACAGATACGCAGTATTTT. It encodes CATSREYLSTDTQYF. The full variable domain, in which reference TRBV15 and TRBJ2-3 provide the parts outside the CDR3, is DAMVIQNPRYQVTQFGKPVTLSCSQTLNHNVMYWYQQKSSQAPKLLFHYYDKDFNNEADTPDNFQSRRPNTSFCFLDIRSPGLGDTAMYLCATSREYLSTDTQYFGPGTRLTVL.

The rearrangement uses TRBV21-1 and TRBJ2-2; TRBD2 is taken as the D call from the table, unchecked against the DNA. TRBV21-1 is a pseudogene segment. The CDR3 consists of 21 residues. CDR3 sequence: CASSRFRGSSGRARDTGELFF. For the CDR3, the DNA is TGTGCCAGCAGCAGATTCAGGGGCTCCAGCGGGAGGGCCCGCGACACCGGGGAGCTGTTTTTT.

The chain combines TRBV10-3 with TRBJ2-3; TRBD1 is a possible D gene (6 bases). This CDR3 has 17 residues. The ends were cut back, 4 bases at V and 0 bases at J, with 17 bases in the middle. CDR1 ENHRY and CDR2 SYGVKD come from the germline V gene. The DNA of the CDR3 is TGTGCCATCAGTGGCCCCCCTGACAGGACTAGCACAGATACGCAGTATTTT. Translated, it gives CAISGPPDRTSTDTQYF.

With respect to this clone: The same CDR3 arises from other DNA sequences in this sample as well. The chain couples TRBV30 to TRBJ1-2, with no clear D. Trimming removed 1 base from V and 2 bases from J, with 5 bases in between. The length of the CDR3 is 12 residues. Germline loops: CDR1 GTSNPN, CDR2 SVGIG (reference sequence). CDR3: CAWSGGNYGYTF. CDR3 DNA: TGTGCCTGGAGTGGCGGAAACTATGGCTACACCTTC.

The chain is built from TRBV7-8 and TRBJ2-2, with D perhaps matching TRBD1 (6 bases). Deletions cut 3 bases from V and 0 bases from J, with 17 bases between. Germline V gives CDR1 SGHVS, CDR2 FQNEAQ. CDR3 length: 18 amino acids. In DNA, the CDR3 is TGTGCCAGCAGCTTTAGGACAGTCTTATTGGCGAACACCGGGGAGCTGTTTTTT. Its protein is CASSFRTVLLANTGELFF.

The chain couples TRBV7-8 to TRBJ2-3; 10 nucleotides line up with TRBD2. From germline, CDR1 is SGHVS and CDR2 FQNEAQ. The J segment lost 4 bases and the V segment lost 4 bases, leaving 20 bases of the junction unmatched. CDR3 size: 20 residues. Here the CDR3 reads CASSSPIQGPSGRISDTQYF. The CDR3 DNA follows: TGTGCCAGCAGCTCACCGATACAGGGTCCTAGCGGGAGAATCTCAGATACGCAGTATTTT.

The CDR3 region has the DNA TGTGCCAGCAGGCCCGGGACAGCTAATGAAAAACTGTTTTTT. Residues: CASRPGTANEKLFF. The V gene is TRBV6-5, the J gene TRBJ1-4; 7 bases align to TRBD1. The CDR3 is made up of 14 amino acids. With 6 bases clipped from V and 3 bases from J, the junction kept 4 bases outside the gene matches. Per germline, CDR1 MNHEY and CDR2 SVGAGI.

A remark on this clone: The identical CDR3 is also encoded by other nucleotide sequences in the sample. The chain employs TRBV5-1 and TRBJ1-5; tentatively, D is TRBD1 (5 bases). Trimming shortened V by 3 bases and J by 2 bases, and 9 bases separated the two germline ends. The CDR3 is 14 residues long. Germline CDR1 and CDR2: SGHRS and YFSETQ. This chain's CDR3 is CASSSGTGNQPQHF. The CDR3 coding sequence is TGCGCCAGCAGCTCTGGGACGGGCAATCAGCCCCAGCATTTT.

The gene calls are TRBV19 and TRBJ2-7; maybe TRBD2 (5 bases). The germline V gene has CDR1 LNHDA and CDR2 SQIVND (reference sequence). With 8 bases removed from V and 3 bases from J, the gap between germline ends came to 14 bases. CDR3 length equals 13 residues. CDR3 amino acids: CASSGIGHYEQYF. The CDR3 region has the DNA TGTGCCAGTTCCGGGATAGGGCACTACGAGCAGTACTTC.

The chain is built from TRBV19 and TRBJ2-3, with 10 bases aligning to TRBD2. Germline loops: CDR1 LNHDA, CDR2 SQIVND (reference sequence). CDR3 length equals 14 residues. Germline trimming cut 10 bases from V and 6 bases from J; bases unmatched to any gene: 10. DNA for the CDR3: TGTGCCACCACTGTAGCGGGAGGTTCCGATACGCAGTATTTT. Translating it yields CATTVAGGSDTQYF.

J is TRBJ1-1 and V is TRBV14; no firm D call. This CDR3 comprises 14 residues. V dropped 2 bases and J dropped 7 bases, with 14 bases sitting between them. Germline V CDR1 and CDR2: SGHDN, FVKESK. The CDR3 loop reads CASSQIAGTLEAFF. As DNA, the CDR3 is TGTGCCAGCAGCCAAATCGCAGGAACCCTTGAAGCTTTCTTT.